This TCR beta chain was recorded in a study of blood T cell repertoires in COVID-19. Recruitment covered roughly 24 US areas and drew participants whose ages spanned roughly 18 to 100 years. Exposed volunteers were people who met a COVID-19 case within 2 weeks before study entry. Authors' data handling: By means of reference gene primer amplification, nucleated cell counts were estimated. The table came from immunoSEQ multiplex PCR; TCRdb's copy has only in-frame clones and leaves some out. The V and J calls and clone size come from that table; D and trimming were worked out from the DNA. This table holds roughly 230,000 clones, roughly 84% found once. V dropped 0 bases and J dropped 1 base, with 6 bases sitting between them. CDR1 is LGHNA and CDR2 is YNFKEQ in the germline V gene. The CDR3 extends over 14 amino acids. There are a few counts of this clone.

The chain combines TRBV4-2 with TRBJ1-1, with D possibly being TRBD1 (6 bases). The clonotype comes from a woman aged 50 to 60 who had been exposed to COVID-19. Sequencing input: PBMCs or T cells enriched from blood (not recorded which). The CDR3 bases are TGTGCCAGCAGCCAAGAGACAGGGAACACTGAAGCTTTCTTT. Its translation: CASSQETGNTEAFF.